This T cell receptor beta chain is from a study of vaccination and CD4 T cells after COVID-19. Study-level results: It was found that, in convalescent patients, 304 of 307 vaccine-specific clones were spike mono-reactive.

Researchers used the Oncomine TCR Beta short-read assay to sequence DNA from cultured CD4+ T cells. TCRdb re-analysed the PCR reads in MiXCR, keeping a single row per CDR3 protein. The sample consists of approximately 22,000 distinct CDR3 sequences, approximately 42% of them appearing once. In the case of this clonotype: Antigen: not known.

Time point reported: late sampling 161 to 241 days after vaccination in a few convalescent patients. Treatment in this sample: roughly 11-day PBMC culture with coronavirus spike peptide pools or control peptides (ViraFEST assay). Here the sequenced sample was CD4+ T cells from blood, cultured in vitro, taken about 7 months after SARS-CoV-2 vaccination. This sequence originates from a human donor who had recovered from COVID-19.

The CDR3 is CASSRGQGVGDGYTF. The DNA for the CDR3 is TGTGCCAGCAGTAGGGGACAGGGGGTTGGGGATGGCTACACCTTC. The chain combines TRBV6-1 with TRBJ1-2, with TRBD1 matching over 11 bases. Unmatched junction bases numbered 8, after V lost 5 bases and J lost 6 bases. Per the germline V gene, CDR1 is MNHNS and CDR2 is SASEGT. This CDR3 spans 15 amino acids.